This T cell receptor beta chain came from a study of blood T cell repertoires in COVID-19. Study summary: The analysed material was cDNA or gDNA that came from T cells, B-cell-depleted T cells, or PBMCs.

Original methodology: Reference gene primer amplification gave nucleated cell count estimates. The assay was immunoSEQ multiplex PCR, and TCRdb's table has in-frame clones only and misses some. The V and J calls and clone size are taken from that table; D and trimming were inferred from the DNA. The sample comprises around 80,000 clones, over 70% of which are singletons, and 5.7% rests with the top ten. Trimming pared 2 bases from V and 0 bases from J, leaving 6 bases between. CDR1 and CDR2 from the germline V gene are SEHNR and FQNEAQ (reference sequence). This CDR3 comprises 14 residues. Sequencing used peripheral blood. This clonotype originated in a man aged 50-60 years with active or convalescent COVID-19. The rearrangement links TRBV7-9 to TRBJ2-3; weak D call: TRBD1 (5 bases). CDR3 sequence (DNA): TGTGCCAGCAGCTTAAGGGGCAGCACAGATACGCAGTATTTT. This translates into CASSLRGSTDTQYF.